The subject of this entry is one T cell receptor beta chain. Original processing notes: Reference gene primers were amplified, and this amplification served to estimate nucleated cell counts. Assay used: immunoSEQ multiplex PCR; TCRdb lists only in-frame clones, some missing. V and J calls plus clone size are reproduced from that table; the DNA served to infer D and trimming. The sample lists about 200,000 clones, roughly nine tenths occurring once. The data were obtained in a study of blood T cell repertoires in COVID-19. Turning to the study itself: Samples came from the United States, Italy and Spain, spanning acute and convalescent COVID-19. Nucleic acid was either cDNA or gDNA, and it came from T cells, B-cell-depleted T cells, or PBMCs.

There are 15 residues in the CDR3. V lost 5 bases and J lost 3, with 15 bases in between. CDR1 LGHDT and CDR2 YNNKEL come from the germline V gene (reference sequence). The source of this sequence is a woman aged 50 to 60 with acute or convalescent COVID-19. Sequencing was done on a sample of peripheral blood. The J gene is TRBJ2-3, the V gene TRBV3-1 (or the pseudogene TRBV3-2); a possible D gene is TRBD2 (5 bases). CDR3 sequence (DNA): TGTGCCAGCAGCACCCCAAGTTCGGGGACAGATACGCAGTATTTT. This gives the protein CASSTPSSGTDTQYF.